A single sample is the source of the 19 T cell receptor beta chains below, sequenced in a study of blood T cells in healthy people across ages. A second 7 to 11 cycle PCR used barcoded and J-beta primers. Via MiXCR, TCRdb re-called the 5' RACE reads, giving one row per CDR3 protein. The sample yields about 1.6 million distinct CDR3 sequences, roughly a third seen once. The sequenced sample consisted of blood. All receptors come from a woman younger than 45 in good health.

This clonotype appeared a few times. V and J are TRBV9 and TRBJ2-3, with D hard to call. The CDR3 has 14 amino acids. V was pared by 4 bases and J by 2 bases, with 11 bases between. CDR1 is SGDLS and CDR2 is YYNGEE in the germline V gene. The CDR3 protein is CASSSRSHTDTQYF. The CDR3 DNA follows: TGTGCCAGCAGCTCACGGTCCCACACAGATACGCAGTATTTT.

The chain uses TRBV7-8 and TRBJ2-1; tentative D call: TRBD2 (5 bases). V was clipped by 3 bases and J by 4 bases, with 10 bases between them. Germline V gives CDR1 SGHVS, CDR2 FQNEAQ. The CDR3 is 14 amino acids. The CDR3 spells CASSFRTVYNEQFF. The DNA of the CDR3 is TGTGCCAGCAGCTTCCGGACTGTTTACAATGAGCAGTTCTTC.

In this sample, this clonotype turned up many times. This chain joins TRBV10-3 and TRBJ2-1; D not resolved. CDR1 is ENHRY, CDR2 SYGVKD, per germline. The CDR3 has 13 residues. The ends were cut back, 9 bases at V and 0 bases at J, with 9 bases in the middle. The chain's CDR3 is CAMSASSYNEQFF. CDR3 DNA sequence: TGTGCCATGTCCGCGAGCTCCTACAATGAGCAGTTCTTC.

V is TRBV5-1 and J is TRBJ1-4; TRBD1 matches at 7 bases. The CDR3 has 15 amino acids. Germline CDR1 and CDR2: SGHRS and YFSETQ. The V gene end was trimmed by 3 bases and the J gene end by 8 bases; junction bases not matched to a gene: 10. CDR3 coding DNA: TGCGCCAGCAGCTCCGGGACAGCGGAGGGGGAAAAACTGTTTTTT. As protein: CASSSGTAEGEKLFF.

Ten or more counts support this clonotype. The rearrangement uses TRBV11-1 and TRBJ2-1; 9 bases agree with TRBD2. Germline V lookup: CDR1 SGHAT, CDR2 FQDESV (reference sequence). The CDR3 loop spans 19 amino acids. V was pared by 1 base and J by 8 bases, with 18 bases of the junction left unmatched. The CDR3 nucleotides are TGTGCCAGCAGCTTAGGTTCCCCTTGGGTAGCGGGAGCTTGGGATGAGCAGTTCTTC. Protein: CASSLGSPWVAGAWDEQFF.

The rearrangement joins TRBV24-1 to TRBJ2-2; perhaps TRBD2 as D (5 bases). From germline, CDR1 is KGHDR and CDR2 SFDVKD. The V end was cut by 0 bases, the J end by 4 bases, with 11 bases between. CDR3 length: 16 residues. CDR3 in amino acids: CATSDLSGLGTGELFF. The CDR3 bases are TGTGCCACCAGTGATTTGTCGGGATTGGGCACCGGGGAGCTGTTTTTT.

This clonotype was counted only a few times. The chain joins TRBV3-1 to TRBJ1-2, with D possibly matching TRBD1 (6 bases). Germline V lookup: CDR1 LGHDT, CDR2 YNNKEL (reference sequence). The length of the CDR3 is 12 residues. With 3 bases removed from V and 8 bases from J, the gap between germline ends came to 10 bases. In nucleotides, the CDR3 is TGTGCCAGCAGCCAGGACCAGGGGGGCTACACCTTC. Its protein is CASSQDQGGYTF.

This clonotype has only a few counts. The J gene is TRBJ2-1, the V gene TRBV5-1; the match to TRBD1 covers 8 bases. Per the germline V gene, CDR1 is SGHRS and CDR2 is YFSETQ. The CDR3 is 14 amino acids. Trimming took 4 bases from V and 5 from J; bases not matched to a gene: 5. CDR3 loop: CASSPGQVNNEQFF. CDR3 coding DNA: TGCGCCAGCAGCCCGGGACAGGTGAACAATGAGCAGTTCTTC.

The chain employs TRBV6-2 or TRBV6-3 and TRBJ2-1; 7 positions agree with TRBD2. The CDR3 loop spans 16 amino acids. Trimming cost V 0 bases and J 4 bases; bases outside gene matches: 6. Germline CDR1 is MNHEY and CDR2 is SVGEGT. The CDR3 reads CASSYSSGGGYNEQFF. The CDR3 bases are TGTGCCAGCAGTTACTCGAGTGGGGGGGGTTACAATGAGCAGTTCTTC.

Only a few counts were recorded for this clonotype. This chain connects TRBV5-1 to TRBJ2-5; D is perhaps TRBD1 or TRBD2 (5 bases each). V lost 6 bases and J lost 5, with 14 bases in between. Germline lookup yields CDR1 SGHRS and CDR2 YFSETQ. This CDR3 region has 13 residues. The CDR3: CASTGEGWETQYF. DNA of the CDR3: TGCGCCAGCACCGGAGAGGGGTGGGAGACCCAGTACTTC.

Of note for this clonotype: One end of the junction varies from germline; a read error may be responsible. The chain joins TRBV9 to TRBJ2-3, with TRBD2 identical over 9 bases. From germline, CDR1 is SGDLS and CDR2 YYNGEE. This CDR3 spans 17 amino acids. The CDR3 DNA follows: TGTGCCAGCAGCGTGAACCCGGGGCTAGCGGGACCAGACACGCAGTATTTT. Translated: CASSVNPGLAGPDTQYF.

The CDR3 nucleotides read TGCGCCAGCAGCTTGGCTTTGGGGTATCCGGATGGCTACACCTTC. Its protein is CASSLALGYPDGYTF. The chain recombines TRBV5-1 with TRBJ1-2; no clear D. V was shortened by 0 bases and J by 6 bases, with 15 bases between the two germline ends. The CDR3 totals 15 residues. Per the germline V gene, CDR1 is SGHRS and CDR2 is YFSETQ.

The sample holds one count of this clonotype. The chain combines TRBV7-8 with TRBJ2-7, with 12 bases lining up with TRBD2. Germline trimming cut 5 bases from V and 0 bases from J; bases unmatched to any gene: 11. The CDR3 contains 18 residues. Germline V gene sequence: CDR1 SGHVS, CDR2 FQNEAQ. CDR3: CASSLTLAGGPDSYEQYF. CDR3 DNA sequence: TGTGCCAGCAGCCTAACCCTAGCGGGAGGGCCTGACTCCTACGAGCAGTACTTC.

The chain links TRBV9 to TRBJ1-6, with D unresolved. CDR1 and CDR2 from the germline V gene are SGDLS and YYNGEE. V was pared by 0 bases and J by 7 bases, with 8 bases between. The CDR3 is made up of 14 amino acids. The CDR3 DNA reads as TGTGCCAGCAGCGTAGGTTGGGCAAATTCACCCCTCCACTTT. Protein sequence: CASSVGWANSPLHF.

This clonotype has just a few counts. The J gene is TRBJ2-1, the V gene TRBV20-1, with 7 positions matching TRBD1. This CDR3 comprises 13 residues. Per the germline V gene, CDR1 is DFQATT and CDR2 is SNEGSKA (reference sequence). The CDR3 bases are TGCAGGGCCCCGGCACAGGGGAACAATGAGCAGTTCTTC. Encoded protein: CRAPAQGNNEQFF.

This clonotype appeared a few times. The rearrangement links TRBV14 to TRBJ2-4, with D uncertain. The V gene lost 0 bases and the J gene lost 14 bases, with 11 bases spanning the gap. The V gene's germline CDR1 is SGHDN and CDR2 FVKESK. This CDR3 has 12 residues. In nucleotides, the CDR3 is TGTGCCAGCAGCCAAGATTGGGGTGTGAAGTACTTC. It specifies CASSQDWGVKYF.

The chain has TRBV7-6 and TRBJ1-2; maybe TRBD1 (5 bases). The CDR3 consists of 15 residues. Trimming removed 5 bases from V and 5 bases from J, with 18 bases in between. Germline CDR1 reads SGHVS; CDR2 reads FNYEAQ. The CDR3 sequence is CASSRSGTLGYGYTF. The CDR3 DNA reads TGTGCCAGCAGCAGATCCGGGACCCTGGGATATGGCTACACCTTC.

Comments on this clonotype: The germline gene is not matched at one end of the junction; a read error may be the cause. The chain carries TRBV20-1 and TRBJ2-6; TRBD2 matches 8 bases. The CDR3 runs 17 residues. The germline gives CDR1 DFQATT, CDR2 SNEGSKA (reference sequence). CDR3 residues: CSARVLAGSSGANVPTF. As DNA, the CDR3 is TGCAGTGCTAGAGTTCTAGCGGGTAGCTCTGGGGCCAACGTCCCGACTTTC.

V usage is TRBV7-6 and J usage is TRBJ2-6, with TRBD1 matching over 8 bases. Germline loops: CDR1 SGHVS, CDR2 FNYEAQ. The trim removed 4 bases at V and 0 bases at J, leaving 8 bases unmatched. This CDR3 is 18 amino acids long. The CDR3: CASSSPADRASGANVLTF. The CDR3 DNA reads TGTGCCAGCAGCTCCCCCGCGGACAGGGCCTCTGGGGCCAACGTCCTGACTTTC.